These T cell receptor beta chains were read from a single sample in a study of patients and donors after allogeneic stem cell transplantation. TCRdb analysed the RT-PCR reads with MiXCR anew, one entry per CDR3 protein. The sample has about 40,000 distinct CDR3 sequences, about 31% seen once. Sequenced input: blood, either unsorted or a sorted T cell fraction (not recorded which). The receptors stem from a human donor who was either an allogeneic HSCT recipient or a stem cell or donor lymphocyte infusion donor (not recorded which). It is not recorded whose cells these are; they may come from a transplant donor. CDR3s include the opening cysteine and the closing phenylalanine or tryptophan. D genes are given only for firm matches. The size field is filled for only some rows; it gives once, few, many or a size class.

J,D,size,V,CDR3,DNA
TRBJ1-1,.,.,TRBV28,CASSLGSEAFF,TGTGCCAGCAGTTTGGGCAGTGAAGCTTTCTTT
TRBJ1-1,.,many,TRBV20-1,CSAVPHRFTEAFF,TGCAGTGCTGTACCTCATAGGTTCACTGAAGCTTTCTTT
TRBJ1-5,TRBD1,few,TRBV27,CASSLRTGGGSNQPQHF,TGTGCCAGCAGTCTGCGGACAGGGGGTGGGAGCAATCAGCCCCAGCATTTT
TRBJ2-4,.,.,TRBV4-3,CASSQSRAPGNIQYF,TGCGCCAGCAGCCAGAGCCGGGCCCCAGGGAACATTCAGTACTTC
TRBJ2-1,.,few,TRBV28,CASSLKYNEQFF,TGTGCCAGCAGTTTAAAGTACAATGAGCAGTTCTTC
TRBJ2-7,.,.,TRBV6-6,CASRDREGALYEQYF,TGTGCCAGCAGGGACCGGGAGGGGGCCCTCTACGAGCAGTACTTC
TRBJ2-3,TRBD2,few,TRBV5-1,CASSFGTSGMDTQYF,TGCGCCAGCAGCTTCGGGACTAGCGGGATGGATACGCAGTATTTT
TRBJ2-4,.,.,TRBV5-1,CASSFGPPNIQYF,TGCGCCAGCAGCTTCGGTCCCCCGAACATTCAGTACTTC
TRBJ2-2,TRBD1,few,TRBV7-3,CASSQQTGARELFF,TGTGCCAGCAGCCAGCAGACAGGGGCGAGGGAGCTGTTTTTT
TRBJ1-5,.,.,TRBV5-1,CASSFGGAGQPQHF,TGCGCCAGCAGCTTCGGGGGGGCCGGTCAGCCCCAGCATTTT
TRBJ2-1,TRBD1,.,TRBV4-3,CASSQVGQGSNEQFF,TGCGCCAGCAGCCAAGTTGGACAGGGGTCGAATGAGCAGTTCTTC
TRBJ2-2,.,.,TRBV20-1,CSAVPGPLTGELFF,TGCAGTGCCGTCCCGGGACCGCTCACCGGGGAGCTGTTTTTT
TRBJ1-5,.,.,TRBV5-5,CASSLIFGTRNQPQHF,TGTGCCAGCAGCTTGATATTCGGGACGCGCAATCAGCCCCAGCATTTT
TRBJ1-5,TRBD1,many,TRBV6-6,CASSYSDRGGGQPQHF,TGTGCCAGCAGTTACTCGGACAGGGGAGGGGGTCAGCCCCAGCATTTT
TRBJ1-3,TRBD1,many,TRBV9,CASSETGGSGNTIYF,TGTGCCAGCAGCGAGACAGGGGGTTCTGGAAACACCATATATTTT
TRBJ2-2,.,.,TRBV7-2,CASSFWQGAPWGSGELFF,TGTGCCAGCAGCTTCTGGCAGGGTGCCCCTTGGGGTTCCGGGGAGCTGTTTTTT
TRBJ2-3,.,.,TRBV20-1,CSARQGLANTDTQYF,TGCAGTGCTAGACAAGGGCTAGCGAACACAGATACGCAGTATTTT
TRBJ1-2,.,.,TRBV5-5,CASSPATSNYGYTF,TGTGCCAGCAGCCCCGCCACATCTAACTATGGCTACACCTTC
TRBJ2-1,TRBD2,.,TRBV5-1,CASSGTMDRAGTSFSNEQFF,TGCGCCAGCAGCGGAACCATGGACCGAGCCGGGACTAGCTTCTCCAATGAGCAGTTCTTC
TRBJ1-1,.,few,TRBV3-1,CASTPGQLNTEAFF,TGTGCCAGCACGCCGGGACAACTGAACACTGAAGCTTTCTTT
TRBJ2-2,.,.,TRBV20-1,CSASGARTLRTGELFF,TGCAGTGCTAGCGGAGCTCGGACGCTGCGGACCGGGGAGCTGTTTTTT
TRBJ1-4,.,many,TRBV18,CASSPGRGGEKLFF,TGTGCCAGCTCACCGGGACGGGGCGGTGAAAAACTGTTTTTT
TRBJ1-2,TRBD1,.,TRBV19,CASSIPGTAVYGYTF,TGTGCCAGTAGTATCCCCGGGACAGCAGTATACGGCTACACCTTC
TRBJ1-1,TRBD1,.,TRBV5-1,CASSAQGVAEAFF,TGCGCCAGCAGCGCCCAGGGGGTGGCTGAAGCTTTCTTT
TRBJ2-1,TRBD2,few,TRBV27,CASGPREGTYNEQFF,TGTGCCAGCGGCCCTAGGGAGGGGACCTACAATGAGCAGTTCTTC
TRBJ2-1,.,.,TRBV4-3,CASSQDNAVYNEQFF,TGCGCCAGCAGCCAAGATAACGCGGTTTACAATGAGCAGTTCTTC
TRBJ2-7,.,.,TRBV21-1,CNNNHRFYEQYF,TGTAACAATAATCATCGGTTCTACGAGCAGTACTTC
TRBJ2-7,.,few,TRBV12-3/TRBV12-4,CASSPTDGYEQYF,TGTGCCAGCAGTCCAACGGACGGATACGAGCAGTACTTC
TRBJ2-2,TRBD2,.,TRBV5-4,CATRSGSPGTGELFF,TGTGCCACCCGTAGCGGGAGCCCGGGCACCGGGGAGCTGTTTTTT
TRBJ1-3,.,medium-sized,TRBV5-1,CASSLATGRGDGNTIYF,TGCGCCAGCAGCTTGGCCACGGGTCGGGGGGACGGAAACACCATATATTTT
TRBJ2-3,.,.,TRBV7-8,CASSLLNEGVSTDTQYF,TGTGCCAGCAGCTTACTAAATGAGGGAGTCAGCACAGATACGCAGTATTTT
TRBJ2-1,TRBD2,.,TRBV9,CASSVAGTSGRYEQFF,TGTGCCAGCAGCGTAGCCGGGACTAGCGGGAGATACGAGCAGTTCTTC
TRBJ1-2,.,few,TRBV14,CASSVAGNDYGYTF,TGTGCCAGCAGCGTCGCAGGGAATGACTATGGCTACACCTTC
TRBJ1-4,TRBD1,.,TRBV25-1,CASSGGTGPNEKLFF,TGTGCCAGCAGTGGGGGGACAGGTCCTAATGAAAAACTGTTTTTT
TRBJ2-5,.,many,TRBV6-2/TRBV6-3,CASKGAVYMQETQYF,TGTGCCAGCAAGGGTGCGGTTTACATGCAAGAGACCCAGTACTTC
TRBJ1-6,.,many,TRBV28,CASTPDGSSYNSPLHF,TGTGCCAGCACCCCGGACGGGAGCTCCTATAATTCACCCCTCCACTTT
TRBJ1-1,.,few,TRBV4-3,CASSQSGPPRRENTEAFF,TGCGCCAGCAGCCAATCCGGGCCTCCCCGGAGGGAGAACACTGAAGCTTTCTTT
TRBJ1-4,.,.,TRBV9,CASSVVPNEKLFF,TGTGCCAGCAGCGTAGTTCCAAATGAAAAACTGTTTTTT
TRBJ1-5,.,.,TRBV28,CASSFGQSAQHF,TGTGCCAGCAGTTTCGGCCAATCGGCCCAGCATTTT
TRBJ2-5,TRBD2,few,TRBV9,CASSSRLAGSPGTQYF,TGTGCCAGCAGCTCAAGACTAGCGGGATCCCCCGGGACCCAGTACTTC
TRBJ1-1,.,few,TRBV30,CAWSPMGDEAFF,TGTGCCTGGTCCCCCATGGGCGATGAAGCTTTCTTT
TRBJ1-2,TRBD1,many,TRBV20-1,CSAATGGASYGYTF,TGCAGTGCTGCTACAGGGGGCGCGTCCTATGGCTACACCTTC
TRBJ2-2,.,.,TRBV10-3,CATSAPNTGELFF,TGTGCCACCTCGGCCCCGAACACCGGGGAGCTGTTTTTT
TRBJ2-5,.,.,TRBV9,CASSDGTQLEETQYF,TGTGCCAGCAGCGACGGGACACAACTAGAGGAGACCCAGTACTTC
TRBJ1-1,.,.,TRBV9,CASTQFKEAFF,TGTGCCAGCACCCAGTTTAAGGAAGCTTTCTTT
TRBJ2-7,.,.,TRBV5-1,CANTLAPSSYEQYF,TGCGCCAATACTCTAGCTCCGAGCTCCTACGAGCAGTACTTC
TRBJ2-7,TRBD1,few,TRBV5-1,CASSSRQGGHEQYF,TGCGCCAGCAGCTCCCGACAGGGGGGGCACGAGCAGTACTTC
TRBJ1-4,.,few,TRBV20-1,CSARDLGHSAEKLFF,TGCAGTGCTAGAGATCTAGGCCACTCCGCGGAAAAACTGTTTTTT
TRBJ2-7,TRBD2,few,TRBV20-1,CSAPESGRYLHEQYF,TGCAGTGCCCCCGAAAGCGGGAGGTACCTCCACGAGCAGTACTTC
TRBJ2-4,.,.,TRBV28,CATIPAGMAKNIQYF,TGTGCCACCATCCCGGCAGGGATGGCCAAAAACATTCAGTACTTC
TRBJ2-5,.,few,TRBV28,CASSFGNGPSQETQYF,TGTGCCAGCAGTTTTGGGAACGGACCGAGCCAAGAGACCCAGTACTTC
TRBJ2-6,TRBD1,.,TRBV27,CASSLEKDLRDRVAGANVLTF,TGTGCCAGCAGTTTAGAAAAGGATCTCCGGGACAGGGTGGCTGGGGCCAACGTCCTGACTTTC
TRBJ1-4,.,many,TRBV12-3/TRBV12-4,CASSRQSTHNEKLFF,TGTGCCAGCAGTCGACAGTCAACTCATAATGAAAAACTGTTTTTT
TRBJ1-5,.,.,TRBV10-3,CAISSDGSNQPQHF,TGTGCCATCAGTTCAGATGGTAGCAATCAGCCCCAGCATTTT
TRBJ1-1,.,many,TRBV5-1,CASTTEGNWVAEAFF,TGCGCCAGCACGACTGAGGGGAATTGGGTGGCTGAAGCTTTCTTT